These 26 T cell receptor beta chains share one sample of origin, sequenced in a study of T cells in Graves' hyperthyroidism and ophthalmopathy. There were TCR beta CDR3 regions amplified from RNA transcripts. The HTBI primer set drove a first-round RT-PCR of the TCR CDR3. TCRdb redid the calling of the multiplex PCR reads with MiXCR, one entry per CDR3 protein. Of about 600,000 distinct CDR3 sequences in the sample, around 15% were seen once. The sequenced material came from blood. Every receptor here comes from a woman aged 40-49 years with Graves' ophthalmopathy.

V and J are TRBV29-1 and TRBJ2-7, with a possible D match to TRBD2 (7 bases). The germline V and J ends were trimmed by 6 bases and 0 bases, with 15 bases remaining between them. Germline lookup yields CDR1 SQVTM and CDR2 ANQGSEA. The CDR3 sequence is 14 residues long. The CDR3 is CSVGGEGGSYEQYF. Written as DNA, the CDR3 is TGCAGCGTGGGCGGGGAGGGGGGCTCCTACGAGCAGTACTTC.

The rearrangement joins TRBV20-1 to TRBJ2-1, with TRBD2 matching 12 bases. The CDR3 covers 14 residues. Germline CDR1 is DFQATT and CDR2 is SNEGSKA (reference sequence). The trim removed 5 bases at V and 7 bases at J, leaving 6 bases unmatched. This CDR3 is CSAPLAGGWNEQFF. The DNA for the CDR3 is TGCAGTGCTCCCCTAGCGGGGGGGTGGAATGAGCAGTTCTTC.

This clonotype came up many times. This sequence joins TRBV5-1 and TRBJ1-1; D perhaps matches TRBD1 (5 bases). Germline V gene sequence: CDR1 SGHRS, CDR2 YFSETQ. V shed 0 bases and J shed 0 bases, with 12 bases lying between them. The CDR3 spans 16 residues. The CDR3 DNA sequence: TGCGCCAGCAGCTTGGTTCAGGGCGGTGTGAACACTGAAGCTTTCTTT. The encoded protein is CASSLVQGGVNTEAFF.

This clonotype was observed at least ten times. The rearrangement links TRBV11-2 to TRBJ2-3; 7 nucleotides align to TRBD2. Germline CDR1 is SGHAT and CDR2 is FQNNGV. V shed 3 bases, J shed 2 bases, and the junction held 8 bases outside the gene matches. This CDR3 comprises 16 residues. The CDR3 here is CASSFGLADNTDTQYF. The DNA of the CDR3 is TGTGCCAGCAGCTTCGGGCTAGCGGATAACACAGATACGCAGTATTTT.

Details on this clonotype: A much larger clone lies one base from this, so it may be a read error. This chain joins TRBV20-1 and TRBJ2-7, with D hard to call. The CDR3 sequence is 11 residues long. Germline CDR1 DFQATT, CDR2 SNEGSKA (reference sequence). Trimming pared 7 bases from V and 5 bases from J, leaving 12 bases between. The CDR3 DNA follows: TGCAGTGTGGCTTTTTCCCACGAGCAGTACTTC. This codes for CSVAFSHEQYF.

CDR3 protein: CASSKRLLTDTQYF. For the CDR3, the DNA is TGTGCCAGCAGTAAGAGGCTACTCACAGATACGCAGTATTTT. This sequence joins TRBV12-3 or TRBV12-4 and TRBJ2-3, with no clear D. Deletions cut 5 bases from V and 2 bases from J, with 11 bases between. CDR3 length: 14 amino acids.

This clonotype was counted ten times or more. This chain joins TRBV27 and TRBJ2-6, with D hard to call. This CDR3 has 15 amino acids. V lost 7 bases to trimming and J lost 0 bases, with 10 bases between them. Looked up from germline, CDR1 is MNHEY and CDR2 is SMNVEV (reference sequence). The CDR3 bases are TGTGCCAGCAAAGGGCAAAGCTCTGGGGCCAACGTCCTGACTTTC. It translates to CASKGQSSGANVLTF.

Notes on this clonotype: A read error may explain this, as a much larger clone is one base away. The chain combines TRBV28 with TRBJ2-7, with D perhaps TRBD2 (7 bases). CDR3 length: 15 residues. CDR1 and CDR2 (germline): MDHEN, SYDVKM. The V end was cut by 6 bases, the J end by 10 bases, with 25 bases between. CDR3 sequence: CASSAGVTGSYGQYF. As DNA, the CDR3 is TGTGCCAGCAGCGCGGGGGTTACAGGGTCCTACGGTCAGTACTTC.

In this sample, this clonotype turned up a few times. The chain joins TRBV20-1 to TRBJ1-1; TRBD1 agrees at 7 bases. J was trimmed by 2 bases and V by 3 bases; bases with no gene match: 3. The germline gives CDR1 DFQATT, CDR2 SNEGSKA (reference sequence). The CDR3 runs to 13 residues. This CDR3 is CSASRDSNTEAFF. As DNA, the CDR3 is TGCAGTGCTAGTAGGGACAGCAACACTGAAGCTTTCTTT.

The chain recombines TRBV20-1 with TRBJ1-6; D perhaps matches TRBD1 (6 bases). The CDR3 spans 12 residues. V lost 3 bases, J lost 10 bases, and 10 bases lay in between. Germline CDR1 and CDR2: DFQATT and SNEGSKA (reference sequence). The CDR3 reads CSASRQGSPLHF. For the CDR3, the DNA is TGCAGTGCTAGTCGGCAGGGGTCACCCCTCCACTTT.

This clonotype was detected ten times or more. The chain uses TRBV12-3 or TRBV12-4 and TRBJ1-1; D gene ambiguous. The V gene lost 7 bases and the J gene lost 8 bases, with 14 bases spanning the gap. The CDR3 is 12 residues long. Here the CDR3 reads CASNPAGLEAFF. The CDR3 DNA is TGTGCCAGCAATCCCGCGGGGTTGGAAGCTTTCTTT.

The chain employs TRBV12-3 or TRBV12-4 and TRBJ2-5, with TRBD2 as a possible D gene (5 bases). There are 14 residues in the CDR3. The V end was cut by 6 bases, the J end by 4 bases, with 15 bases between. The CDR3 DNA reads as TGTGCCAGCAGGGGCCCCACAGAGGGAGAGACCCAGTACTTC. Protein product: CASRGPTEGETQYF.

This chain links TRBV10-3 with TRBJ2-7; maybe TRBD1 (6 bases). Trimming left V 9 bases short and J 0 bases short, with 9 bases between. The CDR3 extends over 12 amino acids. CDR1 is ENHRY and CDR2 is SYGVKD in the germline V gene. Here the CDR3 reads CAIGQLSYEQYF. The CDR3 coding sequence is TGTGCCATAGGACAGCTCTCCTACGAGCAGTACTTC.

This clonotype came up once. DNA for the CDR3: TGTGCCAGTAGTATACAGGCTCAGACCACTGAAGCTTTCTTT. Encoded protein: CASSIQAQTTEAFF. The V gene is TRBV19, the J gene TRBJ1-1, with unresolved D. This CDR3 has 14 amino acids. V lost 2 bases and J lost 4, with 11 bases in between. Germline V gene sequence: CDR1 LNHDA, CDR2 SQIVND (reference sequence).

The sample holds a few counts of this clonotype. This may stem from a read error, because a much larger clone lies one nucleotide away. The missing conserved phenylalanine or tryptophan at the end of this CDR3 makes a read error likely. The rearrangement uses TRBV10-2 and TRBJ1-1, with D tentatively TRBD1 (6 bases). Germline CDR1 reads WSHSY; CDR2 reads SAAADI. The CDR3 length is 14 residues. V lost 3 bases, J lost 1 base, and 9 bases lay in between. CDR3 bases: TGCGCCAGCAGTGAAGGGGGGTCGAACACTGAAGCTTTCCTT. As protein: CASSEGGSNTEAFL.

The chain employs TRBV4-1 and TRBJ2-7, with 8 bases matching TRBD2. Germline loops: CDR1 MGHRA, CDR2 YSYEKL. The CDR3 is 16 residues long. J gave up 3 bases and V 2 bases, and 9 bases lay outside the gene matches. For the CDR3, the DNA is TGCGCCAGCAGCCAACAACTAGCGGAGCCCCGCTACGAGCAGTACTTC. Translated: CASSQQLAEPRYEQYF.

The J gene is TRBJ1-1, the V gene TRBV19; D call uncertain. From germline, CDR1 is LNHDA and CDR2 SQIVND (reference sequence). This CDR3 is built from 14 residues. The germline V and J ends were trimmed by 3 bases and 7 bases, with 15 bases remaining between them. The CDR3 reads CASSINPGRLEAFF. CDR3 sequence (DNA): TGTGCCAGTAGTATTAACCCCGGACGGCTTGAAGCTTTCTTT.

CDR3 protein: CATSDTDFRDEQFF. CDR3 DNA: TGTGCCACCAGTGATACCGATTTCAGGGATGAGCAGTTCTTC. The rearrangement uses TRBV24-1 and TRBJ2-1, with D tentatively TRBD1 (5 bases). V was trimmed by 3 bases and J by 8 bases, leaving 13 bases between them. CDR1 KGHDR and CDR2 SFDVKD come from the germline V gene. The CDR3 runs to 14 residues.

This clonotype has at least ten counts. The gene calls are TRBV24-1 and TRBJ1-5; D might be TRBD1 (5 bases). Trimming shortened V by 9 bases and J by 2 bases, and 10 bases separated the two germline ends. CDR1 and CDR2 (germline): KGHDR, SFDVKD. CDR3 length equals 13 residues. The CDR3 here is CATGDRGNQPQHF. In nucleotides, the CDR3 is TGTGCCACCGGAGACAGAGGCAATCAGCCCCAGCATTTT.

This clonotype was recorded many times. This chain joins TRBV3-1 and TRBJ2-1, with TRBD2 matching over 9 bases. This CDR3 region has 14 residues. V was clipped by 4 bases and J by 9 bases; unmatched bases: 7. In germline, CDR1 is LGHDT, CDR2 YNNKEL (reference sequence). Written as DNA, the CDR3 is TGTGCCAGCAGCCCCAGCGGGAGGTTTATTGAGCAGTTCTTC. Its translation: CASSPSGRFIEQFF.

This clonotype appeared many times. The chain employs TRBV7-8 and TRBJ2-5, with D tentatively TRBD2 (6 bases). There are 14 residues in the CDR3. Germline CDR1 is SGHVS and CDR2 is FQNEAQ. With 5 bases removed from V and 4 bases from J, the gap between germline ends came to 14 bases. The CDR3 loop is CASSQGLPRETQYF. The CDR3 nucleotides are TGTGCCAGCAGCCAGGGACTGCCGCGAGAGACCCAGTACTTC.

This clonotype was detected ten times or more. This chain uses TRBV3-1 with TRBJ1-1; D is undetermined. V was trimmed by 0 bases and J by 5 bases, leaving 10 bases between them. Germline V lookup: CDR1 LGHDT, CDR2 YNNKEL (reference sequence). The CDR3 totals 14 residues. CDR3 sequence reads: CASSQDDGGTEAFF. The CDR3 nucleotides are TGTGCCAGCAGCCAAGATGATGGTGGGACTGAAGCTTTCTTT.

As regards this clonotype: This could be a read error, since a much larger clone is one nucleotide away. The V gene is TRBV28, the J gene TRBJ1-1; possibly TRBD1 for D (6 bases). There are 13 residues in the CDR3. The V end lost 11 bases, the J end lost 4 bases, and 17 bases lay between the germline ends. CDR1 is MDHEN and CDR2 is SYDVKM in the germline V gene. CDR3 sequence reads: CAAKQGILTEAFF. The CDR3, as DNA: TGTGCCGCAAAACAGGGCATCCTCACTGAAGCTTTCTTT.

The V call is TRBV15, the J call TRBJ2-1; D remains ambiguous. V was pared by 0 bases and J by 0 bases, with 9 bases between. Germline V CDR1 and CDR2: LNHNV, YYDKDF (reference sequence). The CDR3 is made up of 16 amino acids. The CDR3 reads CATSRDSLSSYNEQFF. The CDR3 coding sequence is TGTGCCACCAGCAGAGATTCCTTGAGCTCCTACAATGAGCAGTTCTTC.

This clonotype was counted at least ten times. The chain joins TRBV7-8 to TRBJ2-2; maybe TRBD1 (5 bases). The CDR3 contains 15 residues. The V end was cut by 4 bases, the J end by 4 bases, with 13 bases between. The germline CDR1 and CDR2 sequences are SGHVS and FQNEAQ. CDR3 sequence reads: CASSSSQGLTGELFF. The CDR3 DNA is TGTGCCAGCAGCTCGTCCCAGGGTCTCACCGGGGAGCTGTTTTTT.

This clonotype was detected a few times. This rearrangement joins TRBV5-1 to TRBJ2-7; D is perhaps TRBD1 (7 bases). Trimming took off 0 bases at V and 0 bases at J, with 13 bases between the two ends. Looked up from germline, CDR1 is SGHRS and CDR2 is YFSETQ. This CDR3 has 16 amino acids. The CDR3, as DNA: TGCGCCAGCAGCTTGGCCGCAGGGGGGAGCTCCTACGAGCAGTACTTC. It encodes CASSLAAGGSSYEQYF.